This T cell receptor (beta chain) was recorded in a study of early T cells in non-severe SARS-CoV-2 infection. Study findings and constraints: Private and CD4 specificities were missed by VDJdb matching, which favored anti-spike CD8 responses.

This clonotype was observed at least ten times. What it recognizes is unknown. The CDR3 covers 15 residues. Germline lookup yields CDR1 SEHNR and CDR2 FQNEAQ (reference sequence). Trimming took 3 bases from V and 1 from J; bases not matched to a gene: 2. The protocol attached unique molecular identifiers to individual cDNA molecules. MiXCR, applied by TCRdb to the 5' RACE reads, yields one record per CDR3 protein. The table has 50,000 to 65,000 distinct CDR3 sequences, roughly 8% seen once. The TCR was taken from an adult who was a healthcare worker with PCR-confirmed SARS-CoV-2 infection or an uninfected control (not recorded which). Specimen: whole blood, collected at baseline. The chain carries TRBV7-9 and TRBJ2-3, with 9 nucleotides matching TRBD2. The CDR3 nucleotides are TGTGCCAGCAGCTTTCGGACTAGCGGCACAGATACGCAGTATTTT. This translates into CASSFRTSGTDTQYF.